These T cell receptor beta chains were read from a single sample in a study of fetal regulatory T cell absence and autoimmunity. The assay was immunoSEQ multiplex PCR, and TCRdb's table has in-frame clones only and misses some. Altogether about 95,000 clones are present, 55% to 75% being singletons, with the ten largest covering 2%. The source material was pancreas tissue. The receptors were gathered from a male donor with IPEX syndrome. The CDR3 runs from the conserved cysteine through the conserved F or W. The order of the fields is clone size, D gene, J gene, V gene, CDR3 protein, CDR3 DNA. D genes are given only for firm matches. Clone size is shown for a subset of rows, as once, few, many or a class of expanded clone.

size: NA
D: TRBD2
J: TRBJ2-7
V: TRBV7-2
CDR3: CASSVSGSSYEQYF
DNA: TGTGCCAGCAGCGTAAGCGGGAGCTCCTACGAGCAGTACTTC

size: few
D: TRBD2
J: TRBJ2-7
V: TRBV27
CDR3: CASSTNTGTSPYEQYF
DNA: TGTGCCAGCAGTACTAATACCGGGACTAGCCCCTACGAGCAGTACTTC

size: NA
D: NA
J: TRBJ2-1
V: TRBV9
CDR3: CASSVEGVTYNEQFF
DNA: TGTGCCAGCAGCGTAGAGGGGGTTACCTACAATGAGCAGTTCTTC

size: NA
D: TRBD2
J: TRBJ2-5
V: TRBV2
CDR3: CASRTSGRETQYF
DNA: TGTGCCAGCAGGACTAGCGGGAGAGAGACCCAGTACTTC

size: few
D: NA
J: TRBJ1-2
V: TRBV5-1
CDR3: CASSLRDPSNYGYTF
DNA: TGCGCCAGCAGCTTGCGGGACCCCTCTAACTATGGCTACACCTTC

size: NA
D: NA
J: TRBJ2-7
V: TRBV4-1
CDR3: CASSQVGQGGYEQYF
DNA: TGCGCCAGCAGCCAAGTCGGCCAGGGCGGGTACGAGCAGTACTTC

size: NA
D: NA
J: TRBJ1-5
V: TRBV27
CDR3: CASSLGSGNQPQHF
DNA: TGTGCCAGCAGTTTGGGGTCGGGCAATCAGCCCCAGCATTTT

size: NA
D: TRBD2
J: TRBJ2-1
V: TRBV11-2
CDR3: CASSLAGGPNEQFF
DNA: TGTGCCAGCAGCTTAGCGGGGGGGCCAAATGAGCAGTTCTTC

size: NA
D: NA
J: TRBJ2-5
V: TRBV5-1
CDR3: CASSLVQETQYF
DNA: TGCGCCAGCAGCTTGGTTCAAGAGACCCAGTACTTC

size: NA
D: NA
J: TRBJ2-3
V: TRBV11-2
CDR3: CASSSFRRVAESTDTQYF
DNA: TGTGCCAGCAGCTCCTTCCGTCGGGTAGCGGAGAGCACAGATACGCAGTATTTT

size: NA
D: TRBD2
J: TRBJ2-2
V: TRBV9
CDR3: CASSDPTSGGADTGELFF
DNA: TGTGCCAGCAGCGACCCGACTAGCGGGGGGGCGGACACCGGGGAGCTGTTTTTT

size: NA
D: NA
J: TRBJ1-1
V: TRBV11-3
CDR3: CASSFLQNMNTEAFF
DNA: TGTGCCAGCAGCTTTTTACAGAACATGAACACTGAAGCTTTCTTT

size: NA
D: TRBD2
J: TRBJ2-5
V: TRBV5-1
CDR3: CASSQGLAGGEAETQYF
DNA: TGCGCCAGCAGCCAGGGACTAGCGGGAGGAGAGGCGGAGACCCAGTACTTC

size: few
D: TRBD2
J: TRBJ2-7
V: TRBV5-1
CDR3: CASSWTSGDYEQYF
DNA: TGCGCCAGCAGCTGGACTAGCGGGGACTACGAGCAGTACTTC

size: NA
D: TRBD1
J: TRBJ1-2
V: TRBV9
CDR3: CASSAEGQAYGYTF
DNA: TGTGCCAGCAGCGCCGAGGGACAGGCCTATGGCTACACCTTC